The table lists the clone carrying this T cell receptor (beta chain) with a few counts. As yet, its antigen is unknown. This record comes from a study of memory CD4+ T cells and cytomegalovirus serostatus. Overall study findings and caveats: CMV serostatus prediction reached median AUC roughly 0.95, or 0.91 with US-trained model.

Original analysis: After removing out-of-frame reads, 2,204,828 distinct TCRbeta sequences remained. Profiling relied on immunoSEQ multiplex PCR, and the TCRdb table lists in-frame clones only, not all of them. V and J calls and clone size are copied from that table; D and trimming were computed from the DNA. This table has under 50,000 clones, around 74% appearing once. This CDR3 spans 19 amino acids. V trimming: 3 bases; J trimming: 0 bases; junction bases outside the gene matches: 8. The V gene's germline CDR1 is MDHEN and CDR2 SYDVKM. Single viable CD3+CD4+CD8-CD45RO+ cells were sorted as the memory CD4+ T cells. Positive selection with CD4 microbeads enriched total CD4+ T cells.

The J gene is TRBJ1-6, the V gene TRBV28, with 10 bases lining up with TRBD1. This clonotype was sampled from an adult in good health and CMV-seropositive. The sample taken for sequencing was memory CD4+ T cells from blood. CDR3 DNA sequence: TGTGCCAGCAGTTTGTCCGGGACAGGGGTCGACTCCTATAATTCACCCCTCCACTTT. This codes for CASSLSGTGVDSYNSPLHF.